The source of this TCR beta chain is a study of T cells after yellow fever vaccination. Broader study findings: Clones that expanded after primary vaccination mostly reappeared after the booster (96% CD4, roughly 87% CD8). There was a possibility that FACS-sorted repertoires contained abundant clonotypes contaminating from the bulk population.

CDR3 size: 13 residues. The V end was cut by 5 bases, the J end by 3 bases, with 8 bases between. CDR1 and CDR2 from the germline V gene are SGHTA and FQGNSA. Note on this clonotype: Its target is not known.

TCRdb reprocessed the 5' RACE reads via MiXCR and lists one record per CDR3 protein. The data show approximately 510,000 distinct CDR3 sequences, just over 20% seen once. The receptor was derived from a man aged 18 to 29 who received the YFV17D yellow fever vaccine. The chain is built from TRBV7-2 and TRBJ2-1; maybe TRBD1 (6 bases). Specimen: PBMCs, collected 21 days after the first yellow fever vaccination. Here the CDR3 reads CASSRTDYNEQFF. CDR3 DNA: TGTGCCAGCAGCCGGACAGACTACAATGAGCAGTTCTTC.